The 3 T cell receptor beta chains below come from one sample, sequenced in a study of blood T cells in healthy people across ages. Using a J-beta primer mix together with a sample-barcoded 5' primer, a second PCR was run for about 6 to 11 cycles. TCRdb called the 5' RACE reads again in MiXCR, with one record for every CDR3 protein. The top ten clones hold approximately 3.6% of a sample with about 630,000 distinct CDR3 sequences, 20% to 25% of them seen once. Sequencing used blood. The receptor source for this set is a man between 70 and 80 years old in good health.

V gene TRBV29-1 combines with J gene TRBJ1-1; possible D gene TRBD1, 5 bases. Germline-derived CDR1 and CDR2 are SQVTM and ANQGSEA. The V gene lost 5 bases and the J gene lost 0 bases, with 13 bases spanning the gap. CDR3 length: 14 residues. CDR3 nucleotides: TGCAGCGTTAAAACTCGACAGATGAACACTGAAGCTTTCTTT. Translation gives CSVKTRQMNTEAFF.

Turning to this clonotype: Germline and junction disagree at one end, which may indicate a read error. J is TRBJ2-5 and V is TRBV11-2; a possible D gene is TRBD2 (5 bases). Germline V gene sequence: CDR1 SGHAT, CDR2 FQNNGV. CDR3 length: 16 residues. CDR3 bases: TGTGTCAGCAGCTTAGATCGATTTGAGGGACAAGAGACCCAGTACTTC. It encodes CVSSLDRFEGQETQYF.

This clonotype occurred a few times. This sequence joins TRBV15 and TRBJ2-1; 11 bases are shared with TRBD2. The length of the CDR3 is 15 residues. Trimming cost V 1 base and J 6 bases; bases outside gene matches: 2. Germline V gene sequence: CDR1 LNHNV, CDR2 YYDKDF (reference sequence). The CDR3 region has the DNA TGTGCCACCAGCAGAGCCGGGACTAGCGGCAATGAGCAGTTCTTC. Encoded protein: CATSRAGTSGNEQFF.